This is a list of T cell receptor beta chains from one sample in a study of blood T cell repertoires in COVID-19. TCRdb keeps only in-frame clones here, not all; method: immunoSEQ multiplex PCR. The data contain approximately 160,000 clones, approximately 86% of them singletons. Sequenced: peripheral blood. Source of these receptors: a man aged 45-65 years with active or convalescent COVID-19. Each CDR3 is given with its conserved first and last residue. The order of the fields is V gene, CDR3 length, D gene, CDR3 protein. A D gene is named only where the DNA matches it firmly.

TRBV10-3,16,.,CAIKNGGGAGLETQYF
TRBV24-1,12,TRBD2,CATSENRDYQYF
TRBV7-3,13,TRBD1,CASSADRDSPLHF
TRBV5-8,14,.,CASSLPRNNQPQHF
TRBV28,15,.,CASRQSTASDNEQFF
TRBV7-6,15,TRBD2,CASSFVSAAGGTQYF
TRBV3-1/TRBV3-2,17,TRBD2,CASSQGLAGATYNEQFF
TRBV9,14,.,CASSRGGGENIQYF
TRBV10-3,16,TRBD2,CAISDRLAGSTDTQYF
TRBV28,14,TRBD1,CASRNRGSSYEQYF
TRBV9,17,TRBD2,CASSSLTSGDSYNEQFF
TRBV19,12,TRBD1,CASARTGSEQYF
TRBV19,15,.,CASSTHLRVVDGYTF
TRBV7-2,19,TRBD2,CASSSNAGLAVWGGYEQYF
TRBV5-1,15,.,CASSLFDRTRYEQYF
TRBV4-1,16,TRBD2,CASTTTGLADQETQYF
TRBV6-5,12,.,CASSSLGDTQYF
TRBV5-1,17,.,CASSLAHQGWDTGELFF
TRBV7-9,14,.,CASSFAWEVNEQFF
TRBV24-1,21,TRBD2,CASSDFSGGRGVISGSGEQFF
TRBV7-6,18,TRBD2,CASSFYPPLAGAYNEQFF
TRBV18,15,.,CASSPTAGNTEKLFF
TRBV24-1,14,TRBD1,CATSDSGQYHEQYF
TRBV7-3,13,TRBD1,CASSLRGQETQYF
TRBV4-1,12,.,CASSGQTPAQYF
TRBV12-5,15,.,CASGTWTGDTDTQYF
TRBV19,15,TRBD2,CASSPRSGRVDTQYF
TRBV19,17,TRBD1,CASSINRGIGSNQPQHF
TRBV9,16,.,CASSPRSTISYNEQFF
TRBV27,14,.,CASSLGQANQPQHF
TRBV5-1,16,TRBD2,CASSSQPTSGVETQYF
TRBV21-1,17,.,CASSKEGLAGERETQYF
TRBV7-9,15,TRBD1,CASSTTGTENSPLHF
TRBV19,14,.,CASSSRGGKTEAFF
TRBV4-3,18,TRBD1,CASSQAWTGGMGKNIQYF
TRBV18,13,.,CASSPYPPDTQYF